The present T cell receptor beta chain was sequenced within a study of Graves' ophthalmopathy and Graves' hyperthyroidism. CDR3 regions of TCR beta were amplified from RNA transcripts. Following a first-round RT-PCR that used HTBI primers, a second-round multiplex PCR was carried out. MiXCR, applied by TCRdb to the multiplex PCR reads, yields one record per CDR3 protein. Here the sample spans 580,000 or so distinct CDR3 sequences, under 45% being singletons. This clonotype showed up just a few times. Recruitment covered hyperthyroidism patients aged 18 to 65 whose new diagnosis was of under 2 months' duration. V lost 5 bases to trimming and J lost 4 bases; unmatched junction nucleotides: 6. This CDR3 has 14 residues. Germline CDR1 reads SEHNR; CDR2 reads FQNEAQ (reference sequence).

Sequenced material: peripheral blood or thyroid tissue (not recorded which). The TCR originated in an adult man with Graves' hyperthyroidism. V usage is TRBV7-9 and J usage is TRBJ1-1; 8 positions agree with TRBD1. Here the CDR3 reads CASSRQGPTTEAFF. The CDR3 DNA is TGTGCCAGCAGCCGACAGGGGCCAACCACTGAAGCTTTCTTT.